This paragraph reports one T cell receptor (beta chain). The data were obtained in a study of blood T cells in healthy people across ages. Each donor had around 9.2 milliliters of peripheral blood drawn. For the second PCR, which ran for roughly 7 to 11 cycles, a sample-barcoded 5' primer and a J-beta primer mix were used. TCRdb passed the 5' RACE reads through MiXCR, listing each CDR3 protein once. The sample carries 650,000 to 800,000 distinct CDR3 sequences, 45% to 60% recorded once. The CDR3 loop spans 15 amino acids. The V and J ends lost 7 bases and 0 bases respectively, with 14 bases between them. Germline values: CDR1 ENHRY, CDR2 SYGVKD.

Sequencing input: blood. The chain combines TRBV10-3 with TRBJ2-3, with a tentative D call TRBD2 (6 bases). This TCR derives from a woman older than 75 in good health. The CDR3 loop is CAIKIGSGSTDTQYF. CDR3 nucleotide sequence: TGTGCCATCAAAATCGGGAGCGGGAGCACAGATACGCAGTATTTT.